What follows are 20 T cell receptor beta chains derived from one specimen sequenced in a study of blood T cell repertoires in COVID-19. TCRdb's copy holds only in-frame clones and misses some; the assay was immunoSEQ multiplex PCR. The sample holds approximately 300,000 clones, about 92% seen once. Sequenced: PBMCs or T cells enriched from blood (not recorded which). The receptors here all came from a woman in her 30s who had recovered from COVID-19.

This chain links TRBV4-1 with TRBJ2-1; maybe TRBD2 (6 bases). This CDR3 contains 17 residues. The germline V gene has CDR1 MGHRA and CDR2 YSYEKL. Trimming shortened V by 2 bases and J by 0 bases, and 14 bases separated the two germline ends. The CDR3 bases are TGCGCCAGCAGCCAACGGGCGGGACCGAGCTCCTACAATGAGCAGTTCTTC. Translated: CASSQRAGPSSYNEQFF.

This clone showed up just once. V gene TRBV4-2 combines with J gene TRBJ1-2; the match to TRBD1 covers 9 bases. The CDR3 is 16 residues long. Germline CDR1 is LGHNA and CDR2 is YNFKEQ. V lost 0 bases and J lost 8; bases outside the gene matches: 10. CDR3 nucleotide sequence: TGTGCCAGCAGCCAAGAAGCTCTGGACAGGGGTGTAGGCTACACCTTC. Protein sequence: CASSQEALDRGVGYTF.

J is TRBJ1-4 and V is TRBV28, with TRBD1 as a possible D gene (5 bases). V gave up 10 bases and J gave up 7 bases, with 10 bases separating them. This CDR3 has 11 residues. Per the germline V gene, CDR1 is MDHEN and CDR2 is SYDVKM. The CDR3 reads CATQGPEKLFF. The CDR3 nucleotides are TGTGCCACCCAGGGTCCTGAAAAACTGTTTTTT.

The chain employs TRBV28 and TRBJ2-7, with 15 bases identical to TRBD2. In germline, CDR1 is MDHEN, CDR2 SYDVKM. V trimming: 6 bases; J trimming: 4 bases; junction bases outside the gene matches: 7. This CDR3 has 16 amino acids. In DNA, the CDR3 is TGTGCCAGCAGAGGCCCCGGGACTAGCGGGAGGTACGAGCAGTACTTC. It specifies CASRGPGTSGRYEQYF.

The chain combines TRBV19 with TRBJ2-1; 8 nucleotides match TRBD2. Germline V lookup: CDR1 LNHDA, CDR2 SQIVND (reference sequence). J was trimmed by 5 bases and V by 5 bases; bases with no gene match: 11. This CDR3 comprises 16 residues. CDR3 region: CASSRLLAEANNEQFF. CDR3 sequence (DNA): TGTGCCAGTAGTCGACTACTAGCGGAGGCGAACAATGAGCAGTTCTTC.

This clone turned up a few times. The gene calls are TRBV20-1 and TRBJ2-7; 8 bases line up with TRBD1. This CDR3 is built from 11 residues. Losses at the gene ends were 3 bases for V and 6 bases for J; bases not matched to a gene: 1. The germline CDR1 and CDR2 sequences are DFQATT and SNEGSKA (reference sequence). CDR3 region: CSASRGREQYF. CDR3 bases: TGCAGTGCTAGCAGGGGGCGCGAGCAGTACTTC.

The rearrangement links TRBV3-1 (or the pseudogene TRBV3-2) to TRBJ1-4, with D unresolved. Germline V gives CDR1 LGHDT, CDR2 YNNKEL (reference sequence). Trimming removed 0 bases from V and 15 bases from J, with 8 bases in between. This CDR3 is 11 amino acids long. CDR3 amino acids: CASSQDQDLFF. CDR3 coding DNA: TGTGCCAGCAGCCAAGACCAGGATTTGTTTTTT.

The chain uses TRBV6-5 and TRBJ1-3; D is unresolved. Trimming removed 6 bases at V and 0 bases at J, with 9 bases between. Germline V gene lookup returns CDR1 MNHEY and CDR2 SVGAGI. The CDR3 runs to 14 residues. The CDR3 coding sequence is TGTGCCAGCAGCCCAACATACTCTGGAAACACCATATATTTT. Protein product: CASSPTYSGNTIYF.

This chain joins TRBV27 and TRBJ1-1, with TRBD1 matching 7 bases. From germline, CDR1 is MNHEY and CDR2 SMNVEV (reference sequence). Trimming took 3 bases from V and 1 from J; bases not matched to a gene: 5. This CDR3 region has 15 residues. CDR3 residues: CASSLAGTANTEAFF. As DNA, the CDR3 is TGTGCCAGCAGTTTGGCCGGGACAGCGAACACTGAAGCTTTCTTT.

V usage is TRBV28 and J usage is TRBJ1-6, with D possibly matching TRBD1 (6 bases). CDR1 MDHEN and CDR2 SYDVKM come from the germline V gene. V shed 3 bases and J shed 7 bases, with 10 bases lying between them. CDR3 size: 14 residues. The CDR3 here is CASSFWDKNSPLHF. In DNA, the CDR3 is TGTGCCAGCAGTTTCTGGGACAAAAATTCACCCCTCCACTTT.

The J gene is TRBJ1-2, the V gene TRBV11-2, with a tentative D call TRBD1 (5 bases). The V gene's germline CDR1 is SGHAT and CDR2 FQNNGV. With 3 bases removed from V and 0 bases from J, the gap between germline ends came to 14 bases. The CDR3 sequence is 16 residues long. The CDR3: CASSFEDSRANYGYTF. The CDR3 coding sequence is TGTGCCAGCAGCTTTGAAGACAGCCGAGCTAACTATGGCTACACCTTC.

This clone was observed a few times. The gene calls are TRBV5-5 and TRBJ2-3; D is perhaps TRBD1 (5 bases). V lost 2 bases and J lost 3, with 10 bases in between. Germline CDR1 is SGHKS and CDR2 is YYEKEE (reference sequence). The CDR3 has 14 residues. The DNA for the CDR3 is TGTGCCAGCAGCTTTGCGACAGATACAGATACGCAGTATTTT. It specifies CASSFATDTDTQYF.

This chain uses TRBV5-6 with TRBJ2-1, with 8 positions matching TRBD1. The ends lost 2 bases at V and 7 bases at J; junction bases unmatched: 8. CDR1 and CDR2 (germline): SGHDT, YYEEEE. The CDR3 is 15 amino acids. This CDR3 reads CASSFRQGRINEQFF. The CDR3 DNA is TGTGCCAGCAGCTTTAGACAGGGGCGAATAAATGAGCAGTTCTTC.

The chain employs TRBV19 and TRBJ2-2, with 7 bases aligning to TRBD1. Trimming cost V 6 bases and J 1 base; bases outside gene matches: 8. The germline V gene encodes CDR1 LNHDA and CDR2 SQIVND (reference sequence). The CDR3 is made up of 16 amino acids. The CDR3 spells CASSARGGWNTGELFF. The CDR3 nucleotides read TGTGCCAGTAGCGCAAGAGGGGGCTGGAACACCGGGGAGCTGTTTTTT.

The chain is built from TRBV5-1 and TRBJ2-1, with 7 bases that match TRBD2. CDR3 length equals 16 residues. The germline CDR1 and CDR2 sequences are SGHRS and YFSETQ. V shed 5 bases, J shed 0 bases, and the junction held 8 bases outside the gene matches. For the CDR3, the DNA is TGCGCCAGCAGGAAATCTAGCGGAGGCTCCTACAATGAGCAGTTCTTC. As protein: CASRKSSGGSYNEQFF.

The chain carries TRBV9 and TRBJ1-4, with 7 positions matching TRBD1. The CDR3 loop spans 15 amino acids. Germline V CDR1 and CDR2: SGDLS, YYNGEE. After removal of 0 bases from V and 5 bases from J, the junction contained 4 bases not matched to a gene. The CDR3 sequence: CASSVGTGSNEKLFF. CDR3 nucleotide sequence: TGTGCCAGCAGCGTAGGGACAGGAAGCAATGAAAAACTGTTTTTT.

The chain couples TRBV21-1 to TRBJ1-1. TRBV21-1 corresponds to a pseudogene. This CDR3 spans 16 amino acids. CDR3 nucleotide sequence: TGTGCCAGCAGCAAACGCACCGGGACTCAGGACACTGAAGCTTTCTTT. Its protein product is CASSKRTGTQDTEAFF.

This clone has a single count. The rearrangement uses TRBV12-2 and TRBJ2-7; TRBD2, as called in the table, went unchecked against the DNA. TRBV12-2 is recorded as a pseudogene. The CDR3 covers 14 residues. CDR3 residues: CASRTLTLAGGSDF. For the CDR3, the DNA is TGTGCAAGTCGCACCCTTACCTTAGCGGGAGGGTCTGACTTC.

This chain uses TRBV7-2 with TRBJ2-3; no clear D. V gave up 2 bases and J gave up 4 bases, with 7 bases separating them. This CDR3 region has 13 residues. Germline CDR1 and CDR2: SGHTA and FQGNSA. CDR3 sequence: CASSLNGADTQYF. Here the CDR3 DNA reads TGTGCCAGCAGCTTAAATGGAGCAGATACGCAGTATTTT.

This chain uses TRBV11-3 with TRBJ1-1, with D possibly being TRBD1 (5 bases). V lost 5 bases and J lost 2, with 12 bases in between. The germline V gene encodes CDR1 SGHNT and CDR2 YENEEA. The CDR3 runs 14 residues. This CDR3 reads CASSRTTGNTEAFF. CDR3 coding DNA: TGTGCCAGCAGCCGGACCACAGGTAACACTGAAGCTTTCTTT.